One sample yielded the 23 T cell receptor beta chains listed below, sequenced in a study of shared clonotypes between healthy human individuals. Method: immunoSEQ multiplex PCR; TCRdb's copy keeps in-frame clones and lacks some. The repertoire holds about 470,000 clones, with around 79% as singletons. Sequencing was carried out using PBMCs. The receptor source for this set is a woman aged 40 to 50 in good health. Some clones in this sample may be carry-over from other donors' samples.

CDR3 protein: CASTRWDQPQHF. The DNA for the CDR3 is TGTGCCAGCACCCGGTGGGATCAGCCCCAGCATTTT. The V and J genes are TRBV28 and TRBJ1-5, with D unclear. This CDR3 region has 12 residues. Germline CDR1 reads MDHEN; CDR2 reads SYDVKM. Trimming stripped 7 bases from V and 5 bases from J, with 9 bases between.

The chain is built from TRBV29-1 and TRBJ2-5, with 9 bases identical to TRBD2. Germline CDR1 SQVTM, CDR2 ANQGSEA. The CDR3 consists of 13 residues. V gave up 5 bases and J gave up 4 bases; unmatched junction bases: 5. CDR3 nucleotides: TGCAGCGTTAGAAGGGGACTAGCAGAGACCCAGTACTTC. Amino acids: CSVRRGLAETQYF.

V gene TRBV30 combines with J gene TRBJ1-4; D not resolved. This CDR3 is 13 amino acids long. The germline V and J ends were trimmed by 2 bases and 3 bases, with 7 bases remaining between them. Germline V gene data show CDR1 as GTSNPN and CDR2 as SVGIG (reference sequence). CDR3: CAWSLASNEKLFF. In nucleotides, the CDR3 is TGTGCCTGGAGTCTGGCCTCTAATGAAAAACTGTTTTTT.

Of note for this clone: A far larger clone is a single base away, which makes a read error likely. Other DNA sequences in the sample encode the same CDR3. This chain connects TRBV7-9 to TRBJ1-1; D uncertain. Between the trimmed V and J ends, which lost 5 bases and 0 bases, there was a span of 4 bases. The CDR3 consists of 12 residues. CDR1 SEHNR and CDR2 FQNEAQ come from the germline V gene (reference sequence). The CDR3, as DNA: TGTGCCAGCAGCCTAATGAACACTGAAGCTTTCTTT. Encoded protein: CASSLMNTEAFF.

The chain uses TRBV30 and TRBJ2-2; D not resolved. The length of the CDR3 is 17 residues. Per the germline V gene, CDR1 is GTSNPN and CDR2 is SVGIG (reference sequence). V was shortened by 2 bases and J by 0 bases, with 16 bases between the two germline ends. CDR3 in amino acids: CAWSNWVGPSNTGELFF. Here the CDR3 DNA reads TGTGCCTGGAGTAACTGGGTAGGGCCATCGAACACCGGGGAGCTGTTTTTT.

As to this clone: This specimen includes other DNA sequences encoding the same CDR3. This chain uses TRBV5-1 with TRBJ1-1; the D is unclear. Trimming cost V 0 bases and J 5 bases, with 11 bases left between them. The CDR3 extends over 14 amino acids. Looked up from germline, CDR1 is SGHRS and CDR2 is YFSETQ. The CDR3 DNA sequence: TGCGCCAGCAGCTTGGTGGGAGGCGGGACTGAAGCTTTCTTT. This sequence encodes CASSLVGGGTEAFF.

The chain employs TRBV15 and TRBJ1-2; TRBD1 aligns across 7 bases. CDR1 and CDR2 from the germline V gene are LNHNV and YYDKDF (reference sequence). J gave up 4 bases and V 6 bases, and 8 bases lay outside the gene matches. The CDR3 sequence is 14 residues long. The chain's CDR3 is CATRGTGDFYGYTF. DNA of the CDR3: TGTGCCACCAGAGGTACAGGGGACTTCTATGGCTACACCTTC. Filled out from reference TRBV15 and TRBJ1-2, the complete variable domain reads DAMVIQNPRYQVTQFGKPVTLSCSQTLNHNVMYWYQQKSSQAPKLLFHYYDKDFNNEADTPDNFQSRRPNTSFCFLDIRSPGLGDTAMYLCATRGTGDFYGYTFGSGTRLTVV.

In the case of this clone: Its ends do not fully match the called genes, so a read error is possible. In the same sample, other DNA sequences code for this CDR3. This chain uses TRBV7-3 with TRBJ2-3, with 7 bases that match TRBD2. CDR1 is SGHTA, CDR2 FQGTGA, per germline. The CDR3 consists of 13 residues. CDR3 DNA sequence: TGCGCCAGCAGCGGGAACTACACAGATACGCAGTATTTT. It encodes CASSGNYTDTQYF.

The gene calls are TRBV12-5 and TRBJ2-1; D gene ambiguous. The CDR3 runs 16 residues. Trimming shortened V by 4 bases and J by 5 bases, and 18 bases separated the two germline ends. Germline lookup yields CDR1 LGHNT and CDR2 FRNRAP. Here the CDR3 reads CASGSSAGWFDNEQFF. CDR3 nucleotides: TGTGCTAGTGGTTCCTCGGCAGGATGGTTCGACAATGAGCAGTTCTTC.

V and J are TRBV19 and TRBJ2-1, with 11 nucleotides matching TRBD1. The CDR3 is 15 residues long. Germline trimming cut 5 bases from V and 6 bases from J; bases unmatched to any gene: 6. CDR1 and CDR2 (germline): LNHDA, SQIVND (reference sequence). CDR3 DNA: TGTGCCAGTAGTCCCGGGACAGGGGGTTTCAATGAGCAGTTCTTC. Its translation is CASSPGTGGFNEQFF. Full variable domain (outside the CDR3, taken from reference TRBV19 and TRBJ2-1): DGGITQSPKYLFRKEGQNVTLSCEQNLNHDAMYWYRQDPGQGLRLIYYSQIVNDFQKGDIAEGYSVSREKKESFPLTVTSAQKNPTAFYLCASSPGTGGFNEQFFGPGTRLTVL.

Remarks on this clone: The sample carries other DNA sequences with the same CDR3. The chain has TRBV5-1 and TRBJ2-7, with TRBD1 matching over 7 bases. The length of the CDR3 is 14 residues. Germline lookup yields CDR1 SGHRS and CDR2 YFSETQ. Unmatched junction bases numbered 2, after V lost 0 bases and J lost 2 bases. This CDR3 reads CASSLATGTYEQYF. For the CDR3, the DNA is TGCGCCAGCAGCTTGGCGACAGGGACCTACGAGCAGTACTTC.

This clone was recorded once. The chain recombines TRBV15 with TRBJ2-1; a weak D match, TRBD1 (5 bases). Trimming removed 5 bases from V and 5 bases from J, with 16 bases in between. The germline V gene has CDR1 LNHNV and CDR2 YYDKDF (reference sequence). The CDR3 runs 15 residues. The CDR3 nucleotides read TGTGCCACCAGCGGGTCCCGGTCCAGGGACAATGAGCAGTTCTTC. It codes for CATSGSRSRDNEQFF.

The chain joins TRBV15 to TRBJ2-1, with TRBD2 identical over 11 bases. This CDR3 is built from 16 residues. V lost 5 bases and J lost 3; bases outside the gene matches: 6. Germline V CDR1 and CDR2: LNHNV, YYDKDF (reference sequence). The CDR3 here is CATSGGLAGLYNEQFF. CDR3 bases: TGTGCCACCAGCGGCGGACTAGCGGGCCTCTACAATGAGCAGTTCTTC.

Only one count was recorded for this clone. The chain has TRBV7-9 and TRBJ2-5; D unclear. Germline V gene lookup returns CDR1 SEHNR and CDR2 FQNEAQ (reference sequence). The CDR3 extends over 11 amino acids. V lost 1 base to trimming and J lost 5 bases, with 2 bases between them. The CDR3 loop is CASSLDETQYF. The CDR3 DNA reads TGTGCCAGCAGCTTAGACGAGACCCAGTACTTC.

The chain is built from TRBV15 and TRBJ2-5; D gene unclear. The CDR3 has 14 residues. Germline CDR1 is LNHNV and CDR2 is YYDKDF (reference sequence). V was cut by 1 base and J by 2 bases, with 8 bases left in between. DNA of the CDR3: TGTGCCACCAGCAGAGTTAGGGAACAAGAGACCCAGTACTTC. Its protein is CATSRVREQETQYF.

The rearrangement joins TRBV18 to TRBJ2-1; 11 bases agree with TRBD2. The CDR3 has 15 residues. V shed 3 bases and J 8 bases; nucleotides not matched to a gene: 6. Germline CDR1 KGHSH, CDR2 LQKENI. Here the CDR3 reads CASSPVAGGPHEQFF. The CDR3 coding sequence is TGTGCCAGCTCACCTGTAGCGGGAGGGCCCCATGAGCAGTTCTTC.

This clone was counted a few times. This chain joins TRBV5-1 and TRBJ2-7; TRBD1 aligns across 7 bases. CDR3 length equals 13 residues. Germline V CDR1 and CDR2: SGHRS, YFSETQ. V shed 3 bases, J shed 2 bases, and the junction held 2 bases outside the gene matches. As DNA, the CDR3 is TGCGCCAGCAGCTCGGGACAGACCTACGAGCAGTACTTC. Amino acid sequence: CASSSGQTYEQYF.

The V call is TRBV29-1, the J call TRBJ2-7; D ambiguous. This CDR3 spans 14 amino acids. Germline CDR1 and CDR2: SQVTM and ANQGSEA. V shed 4 bases and J shed 4 bases, with 17 bases lying between them. The CDR3 region is CSVVDNRSGYEQYF. The CDR3 nucleotides are TGCAGCGTTGTAGACAACCGTTCTGGGTACGAGCAGTACTTC.

The chain combines TRBV5-1 with TRBJ1-1; D is uncertain. Germline values: CDR1 SGHRS, CDR2 YFSETQ. V was shortened by 0 bases and J by 4 bases, with 7 bases between the two germline ends. The CDR3 runs to 13 residues. In nucleotides, the CDR3 is TGCGCCAGCAGCTTGGCAGGACCCACTGAAGCTTTCTTT. Amino acids: CASSLAGPTEAFF. Filled out from reference TRBV5-1 and TRBJ1-1, the complete variable domain reads KAGVTQTPRYLIKTRGQQVTLSCSPISGHRSVSWYQQTPGQGLQFLFEYFSETQRNKGNFPGRFSGRQFSNSRSEMNVSTLELGDSALYLCASSLAGPTEAFFGQGTRLTVV.

The genes are TRBV4-1 and TRBJ2-7; no reliable D call. The CDR3 totals 14 residues. Germline CDR1 is MGHRA and CDR2 is YSYEKL. The germline V and J ends were trimmed by 2 bases and 1 base, with 9 bases remaining between them. CDR3 residues: CASSQPGSSYEQYF. The CDR3 nucleotides are TGCGCCAGCAGCCAACCAGGATCATCCTACGAGCAGTACTTC.

This chain joins TRBV19 and TRBJ1-2; 9 bases fit TRBD1. The CDR3 contains 13 residues. Germline lookup yields CDR1 LNHDA and CDR2 SQIVND (reference sequence). After removal of 7 bases from V and 6 bases from J, the junction contained 6 bases not matched to a gene. CDR3 loop: CASKGQGIHGYTF. Written as DNA, the CDR3 is TGTGCCAGTAAAGGACAGGGGATCCATGGCTACACCTTC.

The chain carries TRBV9 and TRBJ1-1; D gene ambiguous. V was trimmed by 0 bases and J by 4 bases, leaving 13 bases between them. CDR1 SGDLS and CDR2 YYNGEE come from the germline V gene. The CDR3 loop spans 15 amino acids. The CDR3 nucleotides read TGTGCCAGCAGCGTAGCTGGGGATTGGGCCACTGAAGCTTTCTTT. This codes for CASSVAGDWATEAFF.

The J gene is TRBJ2-1, the V gene TRBV11-2; a possible D gene is TRBD1 (6 bases). V dropped 3 bases and J dropped 5 bases, with 11 bases sitting between them. The CDR3 loop spans 14 amino acids. CDR1 is SGHAT and CDR2 is FQNNGV in the germline V gene. CDR3 DNA: TGTGCCAGCAGCTTTGACAGGATTCACAATGAGCAGTTCTTC. Protein: CASSFDRIHNEQFF.